This T cell receptor beta chain was captured in a study of T cell clones after liver transplantation. The CDR3 has 13 residues. V was shortened by 6 bases and J by 4 bases, with 12 bases between the two germline ends. Germline loops: CDR1 MNHEY, CDR2 SMNVEV (reference sequence). Some clones are missing from TCRdb's copy, which holds only in-frame ones; the method was immunoSEQ multiplex PCR. The sample carries some 45,000 clones, 70% to 90% recorded once. The J gene is TRBJ1-2, the V gene TRBV27, with unresolved D. Sequencing was performed on CD4+ T cells from blood, taken 24 months after liver transplant. This sequence was found in a human patient who received a liver transplant. Some T cells may have originated in the graft donor. The DNA for the CDR3 is TGTGCCAGCAGCGCCGGGCAGCTCTATGGCTACACCTTC. Translation: CASSAGQLYGYTF.